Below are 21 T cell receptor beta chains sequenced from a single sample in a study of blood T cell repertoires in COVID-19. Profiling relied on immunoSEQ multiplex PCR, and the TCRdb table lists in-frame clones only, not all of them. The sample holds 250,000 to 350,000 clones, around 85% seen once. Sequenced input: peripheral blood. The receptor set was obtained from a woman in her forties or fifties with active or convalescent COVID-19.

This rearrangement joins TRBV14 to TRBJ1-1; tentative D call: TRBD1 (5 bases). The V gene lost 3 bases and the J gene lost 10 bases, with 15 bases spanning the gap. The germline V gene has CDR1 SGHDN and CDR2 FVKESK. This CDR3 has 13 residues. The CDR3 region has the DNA TGTGCCAGCAGCCAGCAAAGGGGTACAAGAGCTTTCTTT. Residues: CASSQQRGTRAFF.

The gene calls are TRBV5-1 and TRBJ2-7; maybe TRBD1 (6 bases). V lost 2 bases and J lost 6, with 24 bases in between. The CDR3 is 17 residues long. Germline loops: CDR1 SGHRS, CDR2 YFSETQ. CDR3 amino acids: CASSLVVRTVPPPEQYF. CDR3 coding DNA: TGCGCCAGCAGCTTAGTGGTTAGGACAGTCCCCCCACCCGAGCAGTACTTC.

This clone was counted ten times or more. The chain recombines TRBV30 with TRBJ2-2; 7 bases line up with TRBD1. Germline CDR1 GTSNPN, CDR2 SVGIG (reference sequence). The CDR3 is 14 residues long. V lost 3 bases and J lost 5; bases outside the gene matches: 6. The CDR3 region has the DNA TGTGCCTGGAGGAACAGGGGAAGGACCGGGGAGCTGTTTTTT. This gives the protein CAWRNRGRTGELFF.

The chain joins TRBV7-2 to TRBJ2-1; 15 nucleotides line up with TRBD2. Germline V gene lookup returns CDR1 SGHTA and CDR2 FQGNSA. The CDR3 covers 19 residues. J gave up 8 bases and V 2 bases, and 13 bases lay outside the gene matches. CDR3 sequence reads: CASSLSGLAGGFGVDEQFF. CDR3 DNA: TGTGCCAGCAGCTTATCGGGACTAGCGGGAGGATTTGGGGTCGATGAGCAGTTCTTC.

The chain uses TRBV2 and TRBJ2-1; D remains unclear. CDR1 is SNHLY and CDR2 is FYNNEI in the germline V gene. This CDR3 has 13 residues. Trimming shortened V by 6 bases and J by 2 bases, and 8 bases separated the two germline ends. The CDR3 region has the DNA TGTGCCAGCAGCCCACAAACCTACAATGAGCAGTTCTTC. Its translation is CASSPQTYNEQFF.

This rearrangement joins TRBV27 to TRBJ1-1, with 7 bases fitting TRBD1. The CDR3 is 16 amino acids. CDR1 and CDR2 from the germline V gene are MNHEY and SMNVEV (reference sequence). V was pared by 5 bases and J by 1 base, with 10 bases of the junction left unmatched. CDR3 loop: CASSPFTGARNTEAFF. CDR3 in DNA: TGTGCCAGCAGTCCCTTCACAGGGGCAAGGAACACTGAAGCTTTCTTT.

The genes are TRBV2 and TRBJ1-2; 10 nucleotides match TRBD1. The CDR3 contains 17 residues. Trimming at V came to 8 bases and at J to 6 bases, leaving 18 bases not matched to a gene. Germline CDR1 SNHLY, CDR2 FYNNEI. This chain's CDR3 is CASRWDGTGAYGNGYTF. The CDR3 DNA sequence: TGTGCCAGCCGGTGGGATGGGACAGGGGCCTACGGGAATGGCTACACCTTC.

CDR3 protein: CASSLSRGENTGELFF. Here the CDR3 DNA reads TGTGCCAGCAGCTTGTCCAGGGGAGAAAACACCGGGGAGCTGTTTTTT. V usage is TRBV5-5 and J usage is TRBJ2-2; tentative D call: TRBD1 (6 bases). The V gene lost 1 base and the J gene lost 2 bases, with 12 bases spanning the gap. This CDR3 is 16 amino acids long. The germline V gene has CDR1 SGHKS and CDR2 YYEKEE (reference sequence).

The CDR3 bases are TGCGCCAGCAGCTTGGACCAGGGTAGAGCTTTCTTT. Residues: CASSLDQGRAFF. The genes are TRBV5-1 and TRBJ1-1, with D maybe TRBD1 (5 bases). This CDR3 is built from 12 residues. The ends were cut back, 0 bases at V and 10 bases at J, with 10 bases in the middle. Germline assignment: CDR1 SGHRS and CDR2 YFSETQ. Using reference TRBV5-1 and TRBJ1-1 for the parts outside the CDR3, the full variable domain is KAGVTQTPRYLIKTRGQQVTLSCSPISGHRSVSWYQQTPGQGLQFLFEYFSETQRNKGNFPGRFSGRQFSNSRSEMNVSTLELGDSALYLCASSLDQGRAFFGQGTRLTVV.

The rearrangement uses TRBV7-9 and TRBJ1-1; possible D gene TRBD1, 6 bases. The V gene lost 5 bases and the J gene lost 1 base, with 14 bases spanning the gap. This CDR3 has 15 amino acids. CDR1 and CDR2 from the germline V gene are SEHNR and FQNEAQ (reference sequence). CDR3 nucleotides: TGTGCCAGCAGCCTTTACAAGGGACAGAACACTGAAGCTTTCTTT. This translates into CASSLYKGQNTEAFF.

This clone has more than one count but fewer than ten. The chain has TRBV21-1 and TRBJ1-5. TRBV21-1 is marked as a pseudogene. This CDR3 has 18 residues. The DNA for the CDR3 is TGTGCCAGCAGCAAAGAGAGACCGAGGTGGTTTGTCAATCAGCCCCAGCATTTT. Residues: CASSKERPRWFVNQPQHF.

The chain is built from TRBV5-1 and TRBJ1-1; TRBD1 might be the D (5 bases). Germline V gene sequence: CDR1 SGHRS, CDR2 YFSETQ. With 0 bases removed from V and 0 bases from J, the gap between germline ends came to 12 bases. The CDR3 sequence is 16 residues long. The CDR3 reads CASSLANRGMNTEAFF. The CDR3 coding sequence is TGCGCCAGCAGCTTGGCTAATCGGGGGATGAACACTGAAGCTTTCTTT.

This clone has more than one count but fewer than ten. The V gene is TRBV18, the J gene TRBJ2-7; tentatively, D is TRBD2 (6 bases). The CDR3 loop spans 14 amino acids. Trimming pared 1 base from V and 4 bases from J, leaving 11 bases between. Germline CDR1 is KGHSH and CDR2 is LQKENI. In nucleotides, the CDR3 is TGTGCCAGCTCACCACTAGCGGAGATTTACGAGCAGTACTTC. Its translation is CASSPLAEIYEQYF.

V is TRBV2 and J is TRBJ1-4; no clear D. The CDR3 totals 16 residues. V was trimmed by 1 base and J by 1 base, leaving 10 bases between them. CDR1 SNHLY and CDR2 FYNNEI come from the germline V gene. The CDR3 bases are TGTGCCAGCAGTGAAGGTGGGCCTCTAACTAATGAAAAACTGTTTTTT. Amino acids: CASSEGGPLTNEKLFF.

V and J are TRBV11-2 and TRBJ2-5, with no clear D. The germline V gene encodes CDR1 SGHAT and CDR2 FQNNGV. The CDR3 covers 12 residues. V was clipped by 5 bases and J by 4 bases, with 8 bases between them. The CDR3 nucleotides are TGTGCCAGCAGCCGCGCTTCAGAGACCCAGTACTTC. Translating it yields CASSRASETQYF.

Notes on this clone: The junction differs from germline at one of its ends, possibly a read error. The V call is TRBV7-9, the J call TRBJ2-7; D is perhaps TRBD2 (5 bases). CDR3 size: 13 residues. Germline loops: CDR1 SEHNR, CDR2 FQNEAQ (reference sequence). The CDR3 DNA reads TGTGCCAGCACCACCGAGGGCCGTGTTGGTCTTCTCTTC. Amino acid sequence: CASTTEGRVGLLF.

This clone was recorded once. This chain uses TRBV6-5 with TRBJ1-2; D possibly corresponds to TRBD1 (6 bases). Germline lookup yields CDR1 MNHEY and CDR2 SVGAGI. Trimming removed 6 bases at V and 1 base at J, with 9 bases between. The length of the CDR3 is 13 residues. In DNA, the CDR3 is TGTGCCAGCAGCCCAGGGGTTAACTATGGCTACACCTTC. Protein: CASSPGVNYGYTF.

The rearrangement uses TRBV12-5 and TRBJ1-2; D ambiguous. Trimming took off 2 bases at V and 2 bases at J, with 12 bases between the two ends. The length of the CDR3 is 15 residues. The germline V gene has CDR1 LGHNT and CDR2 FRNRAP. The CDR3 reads CASGLLGMFNYGYTF. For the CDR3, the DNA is TGTGCTAGTGGTTTGCTTGGCATGTTCAACTATGGCTACACCTTC.

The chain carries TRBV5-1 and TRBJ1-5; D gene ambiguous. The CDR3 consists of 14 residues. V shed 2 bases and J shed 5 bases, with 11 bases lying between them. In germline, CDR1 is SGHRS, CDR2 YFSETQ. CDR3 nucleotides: TGCGCCAGCAGCTTCTCGCCGTCAGATCAGCCCCAGCATTTT. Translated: CASSFSPSDQPQHF. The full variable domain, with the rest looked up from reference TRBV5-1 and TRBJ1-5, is KAGVTQTPRYLIKTRGQQVTLSCSPISGHRSVSWYQQTPGQGLQFLFEYFSETQRNKGNFPGRFSGRQFSNSRSEMNVSTLELGDSALYLCASSFSPSDQPQHFGDGTRLSIL.

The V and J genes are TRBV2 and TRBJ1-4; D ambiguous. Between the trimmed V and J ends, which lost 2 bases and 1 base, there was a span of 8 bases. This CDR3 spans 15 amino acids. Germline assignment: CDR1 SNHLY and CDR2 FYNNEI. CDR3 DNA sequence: TGTGCCAGCAGTGAAAGCGGGGTAACTAATGAAAAACTGTTTTTT. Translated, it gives CASSESGVTNEKLFF.

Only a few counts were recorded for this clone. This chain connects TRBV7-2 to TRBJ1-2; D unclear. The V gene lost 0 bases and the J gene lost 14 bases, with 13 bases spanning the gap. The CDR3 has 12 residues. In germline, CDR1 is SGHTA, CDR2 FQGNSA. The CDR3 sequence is CASSLAGMWSTF. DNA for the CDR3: TGTGCCAGCAGCTTAGCTGGTATGTGGAGTACCTTC.